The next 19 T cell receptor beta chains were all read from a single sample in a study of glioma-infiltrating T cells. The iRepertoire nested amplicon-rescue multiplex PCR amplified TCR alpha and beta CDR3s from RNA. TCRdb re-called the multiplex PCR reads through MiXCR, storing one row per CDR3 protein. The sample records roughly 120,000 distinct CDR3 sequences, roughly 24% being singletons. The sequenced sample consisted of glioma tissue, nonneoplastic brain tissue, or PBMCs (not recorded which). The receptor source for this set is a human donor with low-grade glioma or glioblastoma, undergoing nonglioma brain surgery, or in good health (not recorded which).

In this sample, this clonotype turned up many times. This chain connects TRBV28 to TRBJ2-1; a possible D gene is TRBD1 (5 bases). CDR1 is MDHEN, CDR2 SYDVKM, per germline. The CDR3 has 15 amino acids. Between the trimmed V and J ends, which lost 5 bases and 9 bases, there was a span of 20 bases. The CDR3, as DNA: TGTGCCAGCAGTCCCCCAGGGCAGCCCCAAATTGAGCAGTTCTTC. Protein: CASSPPGQPQIEQFF.

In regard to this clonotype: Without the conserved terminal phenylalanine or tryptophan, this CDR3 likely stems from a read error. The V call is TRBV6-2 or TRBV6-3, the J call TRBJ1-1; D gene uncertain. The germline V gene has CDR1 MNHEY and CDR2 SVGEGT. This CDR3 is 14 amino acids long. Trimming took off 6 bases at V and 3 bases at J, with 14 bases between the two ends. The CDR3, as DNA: TGTGCCAGCAGCAGGTCTGGGGAGGACACTGAAGCTTTCTCT. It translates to CASSRSGEDTEAFS.

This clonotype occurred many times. The CDR3 coding sequence is TGTGCCAGTAGGCTCGAAAGGAGGCCCACTGAAGCTTTCTTT. Amino acids: CASRLERRPTEAFF. This chain links TRBV19 with TRBJ1-1; D uncertain. Germline V gene data show CDR1 as LNHDA and CDR2 as SQIVND (reference sequence). The CDR3 runs to 14 residues. Trimming shortened V by 6 bases and J by 4 bases, and 15 bases separated the two germline ends.

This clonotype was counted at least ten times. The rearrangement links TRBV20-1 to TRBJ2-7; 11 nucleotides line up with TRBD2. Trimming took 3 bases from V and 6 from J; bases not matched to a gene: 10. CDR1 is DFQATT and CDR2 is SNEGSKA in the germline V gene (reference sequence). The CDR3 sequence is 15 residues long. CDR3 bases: TGCAGTGCTAGGCTAATGACTAGCGGGAAAGGCGAGCAGTACTTC. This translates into CSARLMTSGKGEQYF.

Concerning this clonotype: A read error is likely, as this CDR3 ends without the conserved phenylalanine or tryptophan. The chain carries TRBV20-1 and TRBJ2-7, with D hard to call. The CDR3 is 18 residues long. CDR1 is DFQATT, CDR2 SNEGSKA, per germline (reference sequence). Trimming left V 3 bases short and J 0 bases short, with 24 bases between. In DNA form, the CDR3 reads TGCAGTGCTAGGGACGAACACCTTGAATCGCGGAGCTCCTACGAGCAGTACCTC. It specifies CSARDEHLESRSSYEQYL.

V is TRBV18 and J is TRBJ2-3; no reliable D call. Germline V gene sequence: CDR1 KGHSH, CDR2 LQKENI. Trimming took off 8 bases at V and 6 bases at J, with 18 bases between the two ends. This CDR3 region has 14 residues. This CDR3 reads CASPLSTRSDTQYF. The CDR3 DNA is TGTGCCAGCCCCCTTTCGACTCGGTCCGATACGCAGTATTTT.

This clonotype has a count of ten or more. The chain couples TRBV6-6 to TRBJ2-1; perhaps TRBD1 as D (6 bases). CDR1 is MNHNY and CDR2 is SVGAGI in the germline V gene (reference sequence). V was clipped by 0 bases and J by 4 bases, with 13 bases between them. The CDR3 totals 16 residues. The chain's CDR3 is CASSYSDSPLYNEQFF. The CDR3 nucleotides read TGTGCCAGCAGTTACTCGGACAGTCCACTTTACAATGAGCAGTTCTTC.

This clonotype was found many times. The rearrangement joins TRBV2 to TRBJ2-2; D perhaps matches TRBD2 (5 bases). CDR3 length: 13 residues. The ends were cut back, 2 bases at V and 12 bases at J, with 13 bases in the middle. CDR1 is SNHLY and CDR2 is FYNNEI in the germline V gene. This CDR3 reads CASSELRDVQLFF. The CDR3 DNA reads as TGTGCCAGCAGTGAACTACGGGATGTCCAGCTGTTTTTT.

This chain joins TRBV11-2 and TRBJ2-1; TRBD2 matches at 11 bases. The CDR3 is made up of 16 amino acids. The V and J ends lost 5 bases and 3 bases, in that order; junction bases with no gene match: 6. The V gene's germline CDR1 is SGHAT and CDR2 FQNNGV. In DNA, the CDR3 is TGTGCCAGCAGCCCTGGACTAGCGGGCCTCTACAATGAGCAGTTCTTC. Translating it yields CASSPGLAGLYNEQFF.

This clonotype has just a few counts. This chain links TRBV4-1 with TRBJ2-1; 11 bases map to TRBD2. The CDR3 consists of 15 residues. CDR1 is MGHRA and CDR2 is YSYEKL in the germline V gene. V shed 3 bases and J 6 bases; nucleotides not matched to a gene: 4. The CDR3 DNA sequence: TGCGCCAGCAGCCAGGGACTAGCGGTTAGCAATGAGCAGTTCTTC. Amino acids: CASSQGLAVSNEQFF.

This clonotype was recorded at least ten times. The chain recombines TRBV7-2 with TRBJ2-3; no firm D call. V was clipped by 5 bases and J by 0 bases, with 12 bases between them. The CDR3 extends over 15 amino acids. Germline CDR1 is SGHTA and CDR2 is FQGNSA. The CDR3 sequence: CASSQNGFSTDTQYF. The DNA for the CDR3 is TGTGCCAGCAGCCAGAACGGGTTTAGCACAGATACGCAGTATTTT.

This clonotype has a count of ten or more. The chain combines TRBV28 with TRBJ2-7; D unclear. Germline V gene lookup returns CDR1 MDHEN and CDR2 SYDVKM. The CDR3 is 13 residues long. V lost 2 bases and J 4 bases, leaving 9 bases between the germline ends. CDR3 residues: CASSLNYRYEQYF. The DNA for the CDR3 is TGTGCCAGCAGTTTAAATTATAGATACGAGCAGTACTTC.

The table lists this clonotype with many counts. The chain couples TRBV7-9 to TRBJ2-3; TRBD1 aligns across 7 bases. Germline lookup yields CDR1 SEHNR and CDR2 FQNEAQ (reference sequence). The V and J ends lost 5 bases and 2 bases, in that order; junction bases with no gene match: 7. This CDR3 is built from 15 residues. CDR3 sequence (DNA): TGTGCCAGCAGCCGACAGGGACCTACCACAGATACGCAGTATTTT. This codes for CASSRQGPTTDTQYF.

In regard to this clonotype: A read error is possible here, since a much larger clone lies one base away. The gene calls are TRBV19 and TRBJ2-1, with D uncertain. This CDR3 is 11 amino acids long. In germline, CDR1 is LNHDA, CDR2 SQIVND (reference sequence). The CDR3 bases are TGTGCCAGTAGTAGTGGGCTTGAGCAGTTATTC. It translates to CASSSGLEQLF.

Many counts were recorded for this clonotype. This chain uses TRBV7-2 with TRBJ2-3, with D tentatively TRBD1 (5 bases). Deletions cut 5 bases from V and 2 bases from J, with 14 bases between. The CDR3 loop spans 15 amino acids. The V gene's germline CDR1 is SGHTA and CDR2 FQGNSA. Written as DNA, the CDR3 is TGTGCCAGCAGCCCCCGCCGACAGTTCACAGATACGCAGTATTTT. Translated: CASSPRRQFTDTQYF.

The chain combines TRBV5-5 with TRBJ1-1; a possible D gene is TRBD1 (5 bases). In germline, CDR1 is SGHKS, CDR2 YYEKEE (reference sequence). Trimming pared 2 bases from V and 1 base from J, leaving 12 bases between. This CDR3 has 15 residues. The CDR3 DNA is TGTGCCAGCAGCTTAGACCGGGGCCGGAACACTGAAGCTTTCTTT. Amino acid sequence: CASSLDRGRNTEAFF.

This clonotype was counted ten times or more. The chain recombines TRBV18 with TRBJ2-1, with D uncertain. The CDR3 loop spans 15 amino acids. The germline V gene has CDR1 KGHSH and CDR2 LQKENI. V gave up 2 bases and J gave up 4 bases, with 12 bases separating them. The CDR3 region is CASSPTLDPYNEQFF. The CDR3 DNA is TGTGCCAGCTCACCAACATTAGACCCTTACAATGAGCAGTTCTTC.

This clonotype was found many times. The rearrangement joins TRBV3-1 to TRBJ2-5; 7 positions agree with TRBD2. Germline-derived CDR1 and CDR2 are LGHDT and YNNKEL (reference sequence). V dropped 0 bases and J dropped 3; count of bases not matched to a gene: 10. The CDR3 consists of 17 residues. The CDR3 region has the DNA TGTGCCAGCAGCCAAGATCGACTACGGACTAGGGAAGAGACCCAGTACTTC. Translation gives CASSQDRLRTREETQYF.

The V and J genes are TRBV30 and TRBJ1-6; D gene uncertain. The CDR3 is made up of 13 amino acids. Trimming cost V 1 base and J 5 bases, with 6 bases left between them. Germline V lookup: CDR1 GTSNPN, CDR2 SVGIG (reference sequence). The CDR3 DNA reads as TGTGCCTGGAGTGCCCAAGATAATTCACCCCTCCACTTT. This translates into CAWSAQDNSPLHF.